The source of this T cell receptor (beta chain) is a study of relationships among human T cell subsets. These activated T cells are CD45RA-RO-CD69+, selected by anti-CD69 microbeads. This clonotype was observed a handful of times. What it binds is unknown. The germline V gene has CDR1 SQVTM and CDR2 ANQGSEA. Deletions cut 7 bases from V and 5 bases from J, with 12 bases between. CDR3 length equals 12 residues. General observations from the study: Substantial CDR3 sharing among Th1, Th2 and regulatory cells suggested stochastic fate choice. Regulatory and Th2 subsets had few clones over 100 reads, unlike CD8+ cytotoxic cells. The seven subsets showed no significant differences in gene usage or CDR3 length.

Semiquantitative ARM-PCR amplified T cell receptor alpha and beta CDR3 regions from mRNA. In ARM-PCR, communal superprimers followed tagged nested gene-specific primers for exponential amplification. TCRdb redid the calling of the multiplex PCR reads with MiXCR, one entry per CDR3 protein. This sample has thousands of distinct CDR3 sequences, with approximately 40% found just once. The sequence was collected from a man aged 40-55 years in good health. The genes are TRBV29-1 and TRBJ2-1; TRBD1 might be the D (6 bases). Material: activated T cells sorted from blood. The subset here: CD45RA-RO-CD69+ activated T cells. The DNA of the CDR3 is TGCAGCGCCAACAGGGTAAACAATGAGCAGTTCTTC. Residues: CSANRVNNEQFF.